Described below is a single T cell receptor beta chain sequence and its context. Its antigen remains unidentified. These data come from a study of T cell responses to AZD1222 COVID-19 vaccine. Study-level points and caveats: The study sampled repertoires only after the peak T cell response.

Per germline, CDR1 KGHSH and CDR2 LQKENI. V lost 2 bases to trimming and J lost 4 bases, with 9 bases between them. There are 14 residues in the CDR3. Profiled with immunoSEQ multiplex PCR; TCRdb holds only in-frame clones, not every one. The data contain around 150,000 clones, roughly 90% of them seen just once; the ten biggest clones take up 1.6%. This TCR came from an adult in good health. The sequenced sample was peripheral blood, obtained on day 0 of AZD1222 vaccination. The chain uses TRBV18 and TRBJ1-5, with D perhaps TRBD1 (5 bases). This CDR3 reads CASSPDSGNQPQHF. The CDR3 DNA reads TGTGCCAGCTCACCAGACAGTGGGAATCAGCCCCAGCATTTT.